The next 3 T cell receptor beta chains were all read from a single sample in a study of blood T cell repertoires in COVID-19. The table came from immunoSEQ multiplex PCR; TCRdb's copy has only in-frame clones and leaves some out. The sample consists of 200,000 to 250,000 clones, around nine tenths of them appearing once. The sequenced material came from peripheral blood. These receptors all stem from a woman aged 70-85 years with active or convalescent COVID-19.

The rearrangement joins TRBV19 to TRBJ2-7, with 11 bases aligning to TRBD1. Germline V gene sequence: CDR1 LNHDA, CDR2 SQIVND (reference sequence). Trimming cost V 7 bases and J 3 bases; bases outside gene matches: 8. CDR3 length: 15 amino acids. For the CDR3, the DNA is TGTGCCAGTAATGCAGGGACAGGGGGTGACTACGAGCAGTACTTC. Its protein is CASNAGTGGDYEQYF.

The rearrangement links TRBV20-1 to TRBJ1-2, with 8 bases matching TRBD1. The CDR3 is made up of 14 amino acids. With V trimmed by 3 bases and J by 7 bases, 10 bases remained unmatched. Germline loops: CDR1 DFQATT, CDR2 SNEGSKA (reference sequence). The CDR3: CSASPTGGEGGYTF. CDR3 DNA: TGCAGTGCTAGTCCTACAGGGGGAGAAGGTGGCTACACCTTC.

V usage is TRBV5-6 and J usage is TRBJ2-5; TRBD2 matches 7 bases. This CDR3 comprises 13 residues. Germline CDR1 reads SGHDT; CDR2 reads YYEEEE. The V and J ends lost 5 bases and 7 bases, in that order; junction bases with no gene match: 8. This CDR3 reads CASRGGFKLTQYF. CDR3 coding DNA: TGTGCCAGCAGGGGAGGGTTCAAGCTGACCCAGTACTTC.